Shown below are 32 T cell receptor beta chains from a single sample sequenced in a study of CD8 T cells in ankylosing spondylitis. TCRdb used MiXCR to reprocess the 5' RACE reads, holding one entry per CDR3 protein. The sample holds about 140,000 distinct CDR3 sequences; under 35% are singletons and the top ten take around 6%. The sequencing sample was made of synovial fluid, either unsorted or a sorted T cell fraction (not recorded which). These TCRs come from a male donor with ankylosing spondylitis.

The CDR3 DNA reads as TGCGCCAGCAGCCAAGAGCAGCGGGAGGGCTGGGAGACCCAGTACTTC. The encoded protein is CASSQEQREGWETQYF. This chain links TRBV4-1 with TRBJ2-5; 10 bases match TRBD2. CDR3 length: 16 amino acids. From germline, CDR1 is MGHRA and CDR2 YSYEKL. V shed 0 bases, J shed 5 bases, and the junction held 6 bases outside the gene matches.

The rearrangement joins TRBV7-9 to TRBJ1-1; TRBD1 might be the D (5 bases). Germline CDR1 SEHNR, CDR2 FQNEAQ (reference sequence). The CDR3 runs 13 residues. Trimming pared 4 bases from V and 2 bases from J, leaving 8 bases between. The CDR3 loop is CASSWDRNTEAFF. The CDR3 DNA reads TGTGCCAGCAGCTGGGACCGCAACACTGAAGCTTTCTTT. Full variable domain (remainder filled in from reference TRBV7-9 and TRBJ1-1): DTGVSQNPRHKITKRGQNVTFRCDPISEHNRLYWYRQTLGQGPEFLTYFQNEAQLEKSRLLSDRFSAERPKGSFSTLEIQRTEQGDSAMYLCASSWDRNTEAFFGQGTRLTVV.

The chain carries TRBV21-1 and TRBJ1-5. TRBV21-1 represents a pseudogene. The CDR3 runs 17 residues. CDR3 protein: CASSKPPTTRTNQPQHF. The CDR3, as DNA: TGTGCCAGCAGCAAACCGCCCACGACAAGGACTAATCAGCCCCAGCATTTT.

This clonotype was picked up a small number of times. As DNA, the CDR3 is TGCAGCGTTGGAGGGCAGGGCCAGACCCAGTACTTC. This gives the protein CSVGGQGQTQYF. This rearrangement joins TRBV29-1 to TRBJ2-5; D may match TRBD1 or TRBD2 (5 bases each). Per the germline V gene, CDR1 is SQVTM and CDR2 is ANQGSEA. This CDR3 is built from 12 residues. Trimming stripped 4 bases from V and 6 bases from J, with 12 bases between.

The chain recombines TRBV20-1 with TRBJ2-7; possible D gene TRBD1, 6 bases. Germline CDR1 DFQATT, CDR2 SNEGSKA (reference sequence). The CDR3 covers 15 residues. Between the trimmed V and J ends, which lost 3 bases and 7 bases, there was a span of 22 bases. CDR3 in amino acids: CSASKGGVRFREQYF. The CDR3 region has the DNA TGCAGTGCTAGCAAAGGGGGAGTGCGGTTTAGAGAGCAGTACTTC.

This clonotype was found a few times. The chain employs TRBV30 and TRBJ2-3, with 10 bases aligning to TRBD2. CDR1 is GTSNPN, CDR2 SVGIG, per germline (reference sequence). The CDR3 is made up of 16 amino acids. Germline trimming cut 4 bases from V and 7 bases from J; bases unmatched to any gene: 14. The CDR3 is CAWIPASGGAGNTQYF. The CDR3 nucleotides read TGTGCCTGGATCCCTGCCAGCGGGGGGGCCGGGAATACGCAGTATTTT.

The CDR3 here is CASSPYDRALNYGYTF. In DNA, the CDR3 is TGTGCCAGCAGCCCCTACGACAGGGCCCTTAACTATGGCTACACCTTC. The chain recombines TRBV7-9 with TRBJ1-2; 7 bases are a match to TRBD1. This CDR3 contains 16 residues. Germline V CDR1 and CDR2: SEHNR, FQNEAQ (reference sequence). Losses at the gene ends were 5 bases for V and 1 base for J; bases not matched to a gene: 10.

This clonotype was seen many times. The chain carries TRBV20-1 and TRBJ1-2; D possibly corresponds to TRBD1 (5 bases). The V and J ends lost 4 bases and 0 bases respectively, with 18 bases between them. The CDR3 is 16 residues long. The germline CDR1 and CDR2 sequences are DFQATT and SNEGSKA (reference sequence). The CDR3 region is CSAIGQANPSNYGYTF. CDR3 nucleotide sequence: TGCAGTGCTATAGGACAAGCCAACCCATCTAACTATGGCTACACCTTC.

This clonotype turned up a few times. The J gene is TRBJ2-1, the V gene TRBV6-1; no definite D call. There are 13 residues in the CDR3. Germline CDR1 MNHNS, CDR2 SASEGT. Trimming removed 7 bases at V and 7 bases at J, with 14 bases between. CDR3 DNA: TGTGCCAGCATTCCCGCGGTGGGGAATGAGCAGTTCTTC. It translates to CASIPAVGNEQFF.

The chain uses TRBV27 and TRBJ2-1; D is unclear. The length of the CDR3 is 15 residues. Trimming removed 6 bases from V and 9 bases from J, with 21 bases in between. Germline assignment: CDR1 MNHEY and CDR2 SMNVEV (reference sequence). This CDR3 reads CASSTVVTAVGEQFF. CDR3 DNA: TGTGCCAGCAGCACGGTTGTGACCGCGGTGGGTGAGCAGTTCTTC.

This clonotype was seen only a few times. The J gene is TRBJ2-7, the V gene TRBV29-1; TRBD2 matches at 7 bases. CDR1 and CDR2 from the germline V gene are SQVTM and ANQGSEA. V gave up 6 bases and J gave up 3 bases; unmatched junction bases: 5. The CDR3 runs 12 residues. CDR3 loop: CSVFTGGYEQYF. In nucleotides, the CDR3 is TGCAGCGTCTTCACGGGGGGCTACGAGCAGTACTTC.

At least ten counts were recorded for this clonotype. The rearrangement links TRBV27 to TRBJ2-1, with 11 bases identical to TRBD2. The CDR3 runs to 16 residues. The V gene end was trimmed by 5 bases and the J gene end by 8 bases; junction bases not matched to a gene: 11. The V gene's germline CDR1 is MNHEY and CDR2 SMNVEV (reference sequence). The CDR3 nucleotides read TGTGCCAGCAGTCTAAGCCGACTAGCGGGACGGGATGAGCAGTTCTTC. Amino acids: CASSLSRLAGRDEQFF.

The V call is TRBV5-6, the J call TRBJ2-3, with D maybe TRBD2 (5 bases). The CDR3 contains 12 residues. The V end lost 3 bases, the J end lost 10 bases, and 12 bases lay between the germline ends. Germline V gene data show CDR1 as SGHDT and CDR2 as YYEEEE. The CDR3 sequence: CASSSRDYSQYF. DNA of the CDR3: TGTGCCAGCAGCTCCCGCGACTATTCGCAGTATTTT.

This chain links TRBV7-2 with TRBJ2-7; TRBD1 matches at 8 bases. The junction had 11 bases not matched to a gene; V was cut back by 4 bases and J by 6 bases. The length of the CDR3 is 15 residues. Germline CDR1 SGHTA, CDR2 FQGNSA. The CDR3 nucleotides are TGTGCCAGCAGCTCAGGGGGCGGGGTTGGGAGCGAGCAGTACTTC. It codes for CASSSGGGVGSEQYF.

CDR3: CASSPSSGRVLGTNEKLFF. The DNA for the CDR3 is TGCGCCAGCAGCCCATCAAGTGGGAGGGTCCTGGGAACTAATGAAAAACTGTTTTTT. The J gene is TRBJ1-4, the V gene TRBV4-1; D gene ambiguous. Germline CDR1 MGHRA, CDR2 YSYEKL. CDR3 length: 19 amino acids. The germline V and J ends were trimmed by 4 bases and 1 base, with 22 bases remaining between them.

The gene calls are TRBV28 and TRBJ2-7; TRBD1 matches 10 bases. V lost 5 bases and J lost 6; bases outside the gene matches: 10. Germline V gives CDR1 MDHEN, CDR2 SYDVKM. CDR3 size: 15 residues. CDR3 sequence: CASSDRGRIVREQYF. The CDR3 DNA follows: TGTGCCAGCAGTGACAGGGGGCGCATAGTGCGCGAGCAGTACTTC.

The gene calls are TRBV4-1 and TRBJ1-2, with D perhaps TRBD1 (5 bases). This CDR3 has 13 amino acids. Trimming pared 5 bases from V and 8 bases from J, leaving 15 bases between. Germline values: CDR1 MGHRA, CDR2 YSYEKL. The CDR3 here is CASSERRTSGYTF. CDR3 nucleotides: TGCGCCAGCAGCGAAAGGCGGACAAGCGGCTACACCTTC.

Only one count was recorded for this clonotype. This sequence joins TRBV7-2 and TRBJ1-4; a possible D gene is TRBD1 (5 bases). Germline CDR1 is SGHTA and CDR2 is FQGNSA. V lost 4 bases and J lost 9, with 12 bases in between. The CDR3 extends over 13 amino acids. Here the CDR3 DNA reads TGTGCCAGCAGCTGGCGGGACTCTCAAAAACTGTTTTTT. This encodes CASSWRDSQKLFF.

This clonotype came up a few times. The chain uses TRBV5-6 and TRBJ2-5; no clear D gene. The CDR3 length is 13 residues. Looked up from germline, CDR1 is SGHDT and CDR2 is YYEEEE. V shed 4 bases and J shed 3 bases, with 10 bases lying between them. In DNA form, the CDR3 reads TGTGCCAGCAGCCCCGATTGGGAAGAGACCCAGTACTTC. This gives the protein CASSPDWEETQYF. The full variable domain, rest sourced from reference TRBV5-6 and TRBJ2-5, is DAGVTQSPTHLIKTRGQQVTLRCSPKSGHDTVSWYQQALGQGPQFIFQYYEEEERQRGNFPDRFSGHQFPNYSSELNVNALLLGDSALYLCASSPDWEETQYFGPGTRLLVL.

The chain combines TRBV7-9 with TRBJ2-7; D may be TRBD2 (5 bases). The CDR3 totals 15 residues. V was shortened by 5 bases and J by 5 bases, with 19 bases between the two germline ends. Germline V lookup: CDR1 SEHNR, CDR2 FQNEAQ (reference sequence). Here the CDR3 reads CASSPLRGSVDEQYF. The DNA for the CDR3 is TGTGCCAGCAGCCCCCTCCGGGGTTCTGTGGACGAGCAGTACTTC.

The rearrangement joins TRBV5-6 to TRBJ1-2, with D maybe TRBD1 (5 bases). The ends were cut back, 1 base at V and 6 bases at J, with 10 bases in the middle. Germline V lookup: CDR1 SGHDT, CDR2 YYEEEE. The CDR3 length is 13 residues. DNA of the CDR3: TGTGCCAGCAGCTTGCCAGGGACCCATGGCTACACCTTC. It yields the protein CASSLPGTHGYTF. Looking up the rest from reference TRBV5-6 and TRBJ1-2 gives the full variable domain: DAGVTQSPTHLIKTRGQQVTLRCSPKSGHDTVSWYQQALGQGPQFIFQYYEEEERQRGNFPDRFSGHQFPNYSSELNVNALLLGDSALYLCASSLPGTHGYTFGSGTRLTVV.

The gene calls are TRBV15 and TRBJ2-7, with D perhaps matching TRBD1 (7 bases). The CDR3 runs to 15 residues. In germline, CDR1 is LNHNV, CDR2 YYDKDF (reference sequence). Trimming removed 2 bases at V and 4 bases at J, with 15 bases between. The CDR3 DNA follows: TGTGCCACCAGCAGACGCGGGACAGTGATGTACGAGCAGTACTTC. The encoded protein is CATSRRGTVMYEQYF.

The rearrangement links TRBV28 to TRBJ2-7; D is ambiguous. From germline, CDR1 is MDHEN and CDR2 SYDVKM. V gave up 8 bases and J gave up 0 bases, with 14 bases separating them. The CDR3 loop spans 14 amino acids. The CDR3 DNA is TGTGCCAGCGGCCTCCGAGGTTTCTCCTACGAGCAGTACTTC. Translating gives CASGLRGFSYEQYF. Supplemented by reference TRBV28 and TRBJ2-7, the full variable domain reads DVKVTQSSRYLVKRTGEKVFLECVQDMDHENMFWYRQDPGLGLRLIYFSYDVKMKEKGDIPEGYSVSREKKERFSLILESASTNQTSMYLCASGLRGFSYEQYFGPGTRLTVT.

The genes are TRBV28 and TRBJ1-1, with 11 positions matching TRBD1. CDR3 length equals 15 residues. V was clipped by 1 base and J by 5 bases; unmatched bases: 3. Germline loops: CDR1 MDHEN, CDR2 SYDVKM. CDR3 protein: CASSLSGQGATEAFF. The CDR3, as DNA: TGTGCCAGCAGTTTATCAGGACAGGGGGCTACTGAAGCTTTCTTT.

This clonotype was observed a few times. The chain joins TRBV7-2 to TRBJ2-7; no firm D call. Germline-derived CDR1 and CDR2 are SGHTA and FQGNSA. The ends were cut back, 0 bases at V and 0 bases at J, with 9 bases in the middle. The CDR3 runs 15 residues. The CDR3 DNA reads as TGTGCCAGCAGCTTAGCGGCCAGTCCCTCCTACGAGCAGTACTTC. The encoded protein is CASSLAASPSYEQYF.

This clonotype occurred many times. The J gene is TRBJ2-3, the V gene TRBV10-3; D is undetermined. The CDR3 runs 13 residues. With 4 bases removed from V and 5 bases from J, the gap between germline ends came to 10 bases. Germline V CDR1 and CDR2: ENHRY, SYGVKD. In DNA form, the CDR3 reads TGTGCCATCAGTGGTCCTAGTGGAGATACGCAGTATTTT. Amino acids: CAISGPSGDTQYF.

This clonotype was seen repeatedly, ten times or more. V gene TRBV27 combines with J gene TRBJ2-6, with no clear D. Germline V lookup: CDR1 MNHEY, CDR2 SMNVEV (reference sequence). V lost 8 bases and J 0 bases, leaving 11 bases between the germline ends. The CDR3 is made up of 15 amino acids. CDR3: CASRSYSSGANVLTF. CDR3 in DNA: TGTGCCAGCCGATCATATTCCTCTGGGGCCAACGTCCTGACTTTC. The full variable domain, completed using reference TRBV27 and TRBJ2-6, is EAQVTQNPRYLITVTGKKLTVTCSQNMNHEYMSWYRQDPGLGLRQIYYSMNVEVTDKGDVPEGYKVSRKEKRNFPLILESPSPNQTSLYFCASRSYSSGANVLTFGAGSRLTVL.

The rearrangement uses TRBV27 and TRBJ2-4, with a tentative D call TRBD2 (6 bases). Trimming removed 3 bases at V and 3 bases at J, with 12 bases between. Germline V CDR1 and CDR2: MNHEY, SMNVEV (reference sequence). This CDR3 has 15 residues. The CDR3 here is CASSLMEGGKNIQYF. CDR3 coding DNA: TGTGCCAGCAGTTTGATGGAGGGCGGCAAAAACATTCAGTACTTC.

This sequence joins TRBV4-2 and TRBJ1-4, with 9 bases lining up with TRBD1. The CDR3 extends over 16 amino acids. Losses at the gene ends were 3 bases for V and 8 bases for J; bases not matched to a gene: 10. The germline gives CDR1 LGHNA, CDR2 YNFKEQ. The CDR3, as DNA: TGTGCCAGCAGCCAGGGGGGAGGGACAGGGTACGAAAAACTGTTTTTT. This codes for CASSQGGGTGYEKLFF.

This clonotype was detected a few times. This sequence joins TRBV6-1 and TRBJ2-7; D is ambiguous. CDR3 size: 14 residues. The ends were cut back, 2 bases at V and 2 bases at J, with 10 bases in the middle. Looked up from germline, CDR1 is MNHNS and CDR2 is SASEGT. CDR3 residues: CASSELAETYEQYF. DNA for the CDR3: TGTGCCAGCAGTGAACTGGCAGAAACCTACGAGCAGTACTTC.

There are many counts of this clonotype. V is TRBV6-1 and J is TRBJ2-7, with 12 bases fitting TRBD2. The CDR3 runs to 15 residues. V was pared by 5 bases and J by 7 bases, with 9 bases of the junction left unmatched. Germline assignment: CDR1 MNHNS and CDR2 SASEGT. The CDR3 DNA sequence: TGTGCCAGCAGTCAGACTAGCGGGGGTCGTTTAGAGCAGTACTTC. Encoded protein: CASSQTSGGRLEQYF.

This clonotype was observed many times. The V gene is TRBV24-1, the J gene TRBJ2-3, with D perhaps being TRBD1 or TRBD2 (5 bases each). The CDR3 runs to 13 residues. Looked up from germline, CDR1 is KGHDR and CDR2 is SFDVKD. The V end lost 6 bases, the J end lost 1 base, and 7 bases lay between the germline ends. The CDR3, as DNA: TGTGCCACCAGTCGAGGGGGCACAGATACGCAGTATTTT. Translated, it gives CATSRGGTDTQYF.